This T cell receptor beta chain was retrieved from a study of blood T cell repertoires in COVID-19. Patients in Seattle were enrolled during active infection, then followed longitudinally. TCRdb's copy holds only in-frame clones and misses some; the assay was immunoSEQ multiplex PCR. The sample yields 300,000 to 400,000 clones, roughly 89% seen once. The specimen sequenced was peripheral blood. The clonotype originates from a man aged 30-40 years with COVID-19, enrolled during active disease.

CDR3 sequence: CASGLPGQTLSGANVLTF. CDR3 coding DNA: TGTGCTAGTGGTTTGCCGGGACAGACACTCTCTGGGGCCAACGTCCTGACTTTC. This chain uses TRBV12-5 with TRBJ2-6; 7 nucleotides agree with TRBD1. Germline V gives CDR1 LGHNT, CDR2 FRNRAP. The junction had 7 bases not matched to a gene; V was cut back by 2 bases and J by 0 bases. The CDR3 extends over 18 amino acids.